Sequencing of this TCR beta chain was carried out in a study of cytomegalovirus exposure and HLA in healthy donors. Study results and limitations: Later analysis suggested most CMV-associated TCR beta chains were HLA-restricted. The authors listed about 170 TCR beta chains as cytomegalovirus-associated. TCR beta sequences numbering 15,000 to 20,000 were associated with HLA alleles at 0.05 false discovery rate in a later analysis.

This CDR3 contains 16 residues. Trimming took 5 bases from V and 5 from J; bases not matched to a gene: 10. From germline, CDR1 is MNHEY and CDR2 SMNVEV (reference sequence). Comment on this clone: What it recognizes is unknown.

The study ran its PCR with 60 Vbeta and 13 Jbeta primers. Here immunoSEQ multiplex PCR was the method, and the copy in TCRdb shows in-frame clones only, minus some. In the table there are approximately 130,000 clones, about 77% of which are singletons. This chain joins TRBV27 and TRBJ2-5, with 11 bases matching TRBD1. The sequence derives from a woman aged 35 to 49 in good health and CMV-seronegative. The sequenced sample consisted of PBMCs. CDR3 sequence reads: CASSPSGQGARETQYF. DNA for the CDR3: TGTGCCAGCAGTCCCTCCGGACAGGGGGCGCGGGAGACCCAGTACTTC.